This is a list of T cell receptor beta chains from one sample in a study of cytomegalovirus exposure and HLA in healthy donors. The protocol was immunoSEQ multiplex PCR, while the TCRdb copy is restricted to in-frame clones and leaves out a portion. The sample includes 35,000 to 45,000 clones. The specimen sequenced was PBMCs. These receptors were obtained from a man aged 30 to 39 in good health and CMV-seronegative. Both conserved end residues are part of each CDR3. The D gene is left open where the match is weak.

D	V	J	DNA	CDR3
TRBD2	TRBV10-3	TRBJ2-5	TGTGCCATCAATCGGGAGGGCCCTCAAGAGACCCAGTACTTC	CAINREGPQETQYF
TRBD2	TRBV18	TRBJ2-7	TGTGCCAGCCACCCGGGACTAGCGGGGTACGAGCAGTACTTC	CASHPGLAGYEQYF
-	TRBV10-3	TRBJ1-1	TGTGCCATCAGCAACCAGGGAGGGATCGGCACTGAAGCTTTCTTT	CAISNQGGIGTEAFF
-	TRBV4-3	TRBJ2-5	TGCGCCAGCAGCCAAGTTTGGCGGGGAAACGAAGAGACCCAGTACTTC	CASSQVWRGNEETQYF
-	TRBV18	TRBJ1-5	TGTGCCAGCTCACGAGTACAGGGTAGCAATCAGCCCCAGCATTTT	CASSRVQGSNQPQHF
-	TRBV7-9	TRBJ1-1	TGTGCCAGCAGCTTAGGTGCGTTACTAGAAGCTTTCTTT	CASSLGALLEAFF
-	TRBV5-8	TRBJ1-1	TGTGCCAGCAGCCTGCAATCAAGGGGGAACACTGAAGCTTTCTTT	CASSLQSRGNTEAFF
-	TRBV2	TRBJ2-7	TGTGCCAGCCGGGACATACATATCGAGACCTACGAGCAGTACTTC	CASRDIHIETYEQYF
-	TRBV4-3	TRBJ2-7	TGCGCCAGCAGCCAAGATCTTTTGGACAGCTACGAGCAGTACTTC	CASSQDLLDSYEQYF
-	TRBV30	TRBJ2-5	TGTGCCTGGTGTAGGAGGGATGAGAACCAGTACTTC	CAWCRRDENQYF
-	TRBV30	TRBJ2-7	TGTGCCTGGACCCCGGTAGAGACCTACGAGCAGTACTTC	CAWTPVETYEQYF
-	TRBV5-6	TRBJ1-1	TGTGCCAGCAGCTCGGCCTCAGGTATTGAAGCTTTCTTT	CASSSASGIEAFF
-	TRBV2	TRBJ1-2	TGTGCCAGCAGTTCAGACTTCTATGGCTACACCTTC	CASSSDFYGYTF
-	TRBV9	TRBJ1-4	TGTGCCAGCAGCCCCGAGGGAAGGGTCGCTGAAAAACTGTTTTTT	CASSPEGRVAEKLFF
TRBD1	TRBV5-1	TRBJ2-2	TGCGCCAGCAGCTTGCGGACAGGGATCACCGGGGAGCTGTTTTTT	CASSLRTGITGELFF
-	TRBV5-1	TRBJ2-1	TGCGCCAGCAGCGGGGAAGGAGGGAGCGGATCCTCCTACAATGAGCAGTTCTTC	CASSGEGGSGSSYNEQFF
TRBD1	TRBV2	TRBJ1-4	TGTGCCAGCAGCCCCCGGACAGGCTTAACTGAAAAACTGTTTTTT	CASSPRTGLTEKLFF
-	TRBV27	TRBJ2-7	TGTGCCAGCAGTTCCTCGGACAGAGGCGAGCAGTACTTC	CASSSSDRGEQYF
TRBD1	TRBV6-4	TRBJ2-5	TGTGCCAGCAGTGACTCGACAGGGGGCTCTGAGACCCAGTACTTC	CASSDSTGGSETQYF
-	TRBV18	TRBJ1-1	TGTGCCAGTTGTCGCAACAGGGAGCTGGGTGAAGCTTTCTTT	CASCRNRELGEAFF
TRBD1	TRBV19	TRBJ1-1	TGTGCCAGTAGTCCAAAGGGACAGGGATTTAGGTTTCTTGGGAACACTGAAGCTTTCTTT	CASSPKGQGFRFLGNTEAFF
TRBD1	TRBV5-5	TRBJ1-5	TGTGCCAGCAGCGTGGACAGGGGCAGTTGGCTGCCCCAGCATTTT	CASSVDRGSWLPQHF
-	TRBV27	TRBJ1-4	TGTGCCAGCAGTTTAGAGAGCTCCAGGACAGCGACGGTCGAAAAACTGTTTTTT	CASSLESSRTATVEKLFF
TRBD2	TRBV30	TRBJ2-5	TGTGCCTGGAGTGTTGGACTAGCGGTTGAGACCCAGTACTTC	CAWSVGLAVETQYF
-	TRBV4-3	TRBJ1-3	TGCGCCAGCAGCCAAAACACAGGTCCCGGAAACACCATATATTTT	CASSQNTGPGNTIYF
-	TRBV7-9	TRBJ2-4	TGTGCCAGCAGCTTAGTTGTCAGGGACATTCAGTACTTC	CASSLVVRDIQYF
TRBD2	TRBV29-1	TRBJ2-1	TGCAGCGCCGAAGCGGGATACGACAATGAGCAGTTCTTC	CSAEAGYDNEQFF
-	TRBV29-1	TRBJ2-1	TGCAGCGTTGAACCTGCTGCGGGTGGGGGGAATGAGCAGTTCTTC	CSVEPAAGGGNEQFF
-	TRBV6-5	TRBJ1-2	TGTGCCAGCAATCCCTATGCGGGTGCCTATGGCTACACCTTC	CASNPYAGAYGYTF
TRBD1	TRBV7-8	TRBJ1-2	TGTGCCAGCAGCTTAGAAGCCCGACAGGGAACTAACTATGGCTACACCTTC	CASSLEARQGTNYGYTF
-	TRBV6-5	TRBJ2-3	TGTGCCAGCGGCCGGGAAAGGGGCACAGATACGCAGTATTTT	CASGRERGTDTQYF
-	TRBV9	TRBJ1-5	TGTGCCAGCAGCAAGGACAGTAATCAGCCCCAGCATTTT	CASSKDSNQPQHF
-	TRBV6-5	TRBJ2-1	TGTGCCAGCCGGCGACAGCTGGTAGATGAGCAGTTCTTC	CASRRQLVDEQFF
TRBD1	TRBV20-1	TRBJ2-3	TGCAGTGCTGCCGGGACAGGGACGCAGTATTTT	CSAAGTGTQYF
-	TRBV2	TRBJ1-2	TGTGCCAGCAGTGAATGGCAGGGTGGCTATGGCTACACCTTC	CASSEWQGGYGYTF
-	TRBV5-1	TRBJ1-4	TGCGCCAGCAGCTTGGTGGCGGAAACTAATGAAAAACTGTTTTTT	CASSLVAETNEKLFF
TRBD1	TRBV5-6	TRBJ2-7	TGTGCCAGCAGCGCCGGACAGGGTACGATTTTCTACGAGCAGTACTTC	CASSAGQGTIFYEQYF
TRBD2	TRBV5-6	TRBJ2-3	TGTGCCAGCAGCTTGGGACTAGCGGGGGCAGATAAGCAGTATTTT	CASSLGLAGADKQYF
TRBD1	TRBV11-3	TRBJ2-7	TGTGCCAGCAGCCCGGGGGCTGGGACAGGGGGCTCCTACGAGCAGTACTTC	CASSPGAGTGGSYEQYF
TRBD2	TRBV27	TRBJ2-1	TGTGCCAGCAGTCCGGTAACGCGGGGGAGCTCCTACAATGAGCAGTTCTTC	CASSPVTRGSSYNEQFF